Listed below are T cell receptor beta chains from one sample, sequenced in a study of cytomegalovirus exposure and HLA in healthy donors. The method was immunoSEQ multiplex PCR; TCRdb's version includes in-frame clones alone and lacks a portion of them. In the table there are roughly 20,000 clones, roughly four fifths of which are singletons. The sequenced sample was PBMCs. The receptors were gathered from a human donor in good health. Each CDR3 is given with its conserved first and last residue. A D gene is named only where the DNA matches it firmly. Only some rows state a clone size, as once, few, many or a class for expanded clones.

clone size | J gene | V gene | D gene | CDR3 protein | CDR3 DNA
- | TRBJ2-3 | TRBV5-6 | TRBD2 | CASSLYPQRGDTDTQYF | TGTGCCAGCAGCTTGTACCCCCAGCGGGGGGACACAGATACGCAGTATTTT
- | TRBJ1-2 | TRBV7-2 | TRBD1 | CASSSPGGDYYGYTF | TGTGCCAGCAGCTCACCAGGGGGAGACTACTATGGCTACACCTTC
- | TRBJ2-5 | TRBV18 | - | CASSPGGGAETQYF | TGTGCCAGCTCACCAGGGGGAGGTGCGGAGACCCAGTACTTC
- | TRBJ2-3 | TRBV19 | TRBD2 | CASSMRLAATDTQYF | TGTGCCAGTAGTATGCGACTAGCGGCCACAGATACGCAGTATTTT
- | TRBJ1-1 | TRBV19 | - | CASSIGHMNTEAFF | TGTGCCAGTAGTATAGGCCACATGAACACTGAAGCTTTCTTT
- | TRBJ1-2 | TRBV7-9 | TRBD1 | CASSSETGRVYGYTF | TGTGCCAGCAGCTCTGAGACAGGGAGAGTATATGGCTACACCTTC
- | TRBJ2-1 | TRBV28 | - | CASSFGSSYNEQFF | TGTGCCAGCAGTTTTGGGAGCTCCTACAATGAGCAGTTCTTC
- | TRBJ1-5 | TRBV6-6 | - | CASSLTGFNQPQHF | TGTGCCAGCAGTCTTACAGGATTCAATCAGCCCCAGCATTTT
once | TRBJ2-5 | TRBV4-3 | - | CASSQDTHQETQYF | TGCGCCAGCAGCCAAGACACACATCAAGAGACCCAGTACTTC
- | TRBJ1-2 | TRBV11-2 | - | CASSSRPGTSWHGYTF | TGTGCCAGCAGCTCGCGACCTGGGACAAGCTGGCATGGCTACACCTTC
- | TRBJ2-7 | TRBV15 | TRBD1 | CATSPGQGYEQYF | TGTGCCACCAGCCCGGGACAGGGGTACGAGCAGTACTTC
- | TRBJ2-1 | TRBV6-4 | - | CASSDGGGGSNEQFF | TGTGCCAGCAGTGACGGAGGGGGGGGCTCCAATGAGCAGTTCTTC
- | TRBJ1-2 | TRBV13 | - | CASSRRLRREQETF | TGTGCCAGCAGCCGTCGGTTGAGAAGAGAACAGGAGACTTTC
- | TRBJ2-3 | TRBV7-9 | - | CASSLGASTDTQYF | TGTGCCAGCAGCTTAGGGGCCAGCACAGATACGCAGTATTTT
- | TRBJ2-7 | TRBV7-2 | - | CASSLEGAHEQYF | TGTGCCAGCAGCTTAGAGGGAGCCCACGAGCAGTACTTC
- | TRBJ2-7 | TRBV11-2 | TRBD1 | CASSLERQGHYEQYF | TGTGCCAGCAGCCTAGAAAGACAGGGCCACTACGAGCAGTACTTC
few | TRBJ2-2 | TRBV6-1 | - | CASSEESGGTGELFF | TGTGCCAGCAGTGAAGAGAGCGGAGGCACCGGGGAGCTGTTTTTT
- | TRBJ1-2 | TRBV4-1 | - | CASSQDVGQPYGYTF | TGCGCCAGCAGCCAAGATGTTGGACAGCCCTATGGCTACACCTTC
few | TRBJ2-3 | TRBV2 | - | CASMRSTSLQYF | TGTGCCAGCATGAGGAGTACTAGCCTTCAGTATTTT
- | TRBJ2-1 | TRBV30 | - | CAWSVLGAGPGQFF | TGTGCCTGGAGTGTACTCGGAGCGGGCCCGGGACAGTTCTTC
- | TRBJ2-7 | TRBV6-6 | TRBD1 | CASSHGTGGRYEQYF | TGTGCCAGCAGTCACGGGACAGGGGGCCGCTACGAGCAGTACTTC
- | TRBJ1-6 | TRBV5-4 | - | CASSLTSSYNSPLHF | TGTGCCAGCAGCTTGACGAGCTCCTATAATTCACCCCTCCACTTT
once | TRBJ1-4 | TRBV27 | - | CASSARGTATNEKLFF | TGTGCCAGCAGTGCCCGGGGAACAGCAACTAATGAAAAACTGTTTTTT